This TCR beta chain was sequenced during a study of Ad26.COV2.S vaccination and SARS-CoV-2 variants. Clones were sequenced by immunoSEQ multiplex PCR, and TCRdb holds only the in-frame ones, with some missing. The sample shows some 420,000 clones, roughly 90% of them seen only once. The treatment denotes: roughly 18 received Ad26.COV2.S at low or high dose, single or two shots; roughly five received placebo; per-sample allocation not given. On day 63 after the first injection, vaccine and placebo recipients gave samples. This clone was found a few times. The specimen comprised peripheral blood, sampled in a trial of Ad26.COV2.S vaccine versus placebo. This clonotype was sampled from a person between 18 and 65 years old who received the Ad26.COV2.S COVID-19 vaccine or a placebo.

In DNA, the CDR3 is TGTGCCAGCAGCTTAGAGGGACAGAATAGCAATCAGCCCCAGCATTTT. Translating gives CASSLEGQNSNQPQHF. This sequence joins TRBV7-2 and TRBJ1-5; 7 positions match TRBD1. The germline CDR1 and CDR2 sequences are SGHTA and FQGNSA. Unmatched junction bases numbered 3, after V lost 1 base and J lost 0 bases. CDR3 size: 16 residues.